Described below is a single TCR beta chain sequence and its context. Its antigen is not identified. This sample stems from a study of T cell responses to AZD1222 COVID-19 vaccine. Study-wide points: Spike-specific TCR repertoires showed rising breadth and depth after two AZD1222 doses.

Germline CDR1 and CDR2: DFQATT and SNEGSKA (reference sequence). The CDR3 consists of 14 residues. V lost 3 bases, J lost 5 bases, and 4 bases stayed unmatched. TCRdb's copy holds only in-frame clones and misses some; the assay was immunoSEQ multiplex PCR. Here the sample spans roughly 80,000 clones, 70% to 90% being singletons. This TCR was recovered from an adult who received the AZD1222 COVID-19 vaccine. The chain combines TRBV20-1 with TRBJ2-3; TRBD2 matches 11 bases. The source was peripheral blood, collected 28 days after the second AZD1222 dose. The CDR3 reads CSASGSGGGDTQYF. The DNA for the CDR3 is TGCAGTGCTAGTGGTAGCGGGGGGGGAGATACGCAGTATTTT.